The 28 T cell receptor beta chains given below trace back to one sample, sequenced in a study of shared clonotypes between healthy human individuals. Sequencing was performed with immunoSEQ multiplex PCR; in TCRdb, only in-frame clones are kept and a portion is missing. The sample lists 2 million to 2.5 million clones; roughly 93% were seen once. The sample taken for sequencing was naive CD4+ T cells from PBMCs. Specified subset: CD45RA+ positively selected. These receptors originate from a man in his late teens or twenties in good health. Some clones in this sample may be carry-over from other donors' samples.

This rearrangement joins TRBV9 to TRBJ2-7; D may be TRBD1 (5 bases). The CDR3 contains 16 residues. Germline-derived CDR1 and CDR2 are SGDLS and YYNGEE. The V end was cut by 0 bases, the J end by 1 base, with 14 bases between. The CDR3 DNA reads TGTGCCAGCAGCGTAGACCAGGGTTCCCCATCCTACGAGCAGTACTTC. Translating it yields CASSVDQGSPSYEQYF.

The chain recombines TRBV7-9 with TRBJ2-5; D is tentatively TRBD1 or TRBD2 (5 bases each). V gave up 3 bases and J gave up 1 base, with 12 bases separating them. CDR1 and CDR2 from the germline V gene are SEHNR and FQNEAQ (reference sequence). The CDR3 runs 15 residues. The CDR3 loop reads CASSLSGRLQETQYF. The CDR3 DNA is TGTGCCAGCAGCTTGTCGGGGCGACTCCAAGAGACCCAGTACTTC.

J is TRBJ2-3 and V is TRBV5-1, with TRBD2 matching 11 bases. Trimming took 0 bases from V and 2 from J; bases not matched to a gene: 8. Germline-derived CDR1 and CDR2 are SGHRS and YFSETQ. The CDR3 extends over 18 amino acids. CDR3 loop: CASSLGATSGSFTDTQYF. The CDR3 DNA is TGCGCCAGCAGCTTGGGGGCTACTAGCGGGAGTTTCACAGATACGCAGTATTTT.

V is TRBV18 and J is TRBJ2-7; 12 nucleotides align to TRBD2. With V trimmed by 5 bases and J by 6 bases, 8 bases remained unmatched. Germline CDR1 reads KGHSH; CDR2 reads LQKENI. The CDR3 covers 15 residues. The CDR3 protein is CASSETSGRVGEQYF. The CDR3 coding sequence is TGTGCCAGCTCAGAGACTAGCGGGAGAGTAGGCGAGCAGTACTTC.

This clone was recorded only once. The chain couples TRBV18 to TRBJ1-1, with D possibly matching TRBD1 (5 bases). The CDR3 is 15 residues long. V was pared by 3 bases and J by 3 bases, with 14 bases between. The germline V gene encodes CDR1 KGHSH and CDR2 LQKENI. The CDR3 sequence is CASSPRQSGDTEAFF. CDR3 in DNA: TGTGCCAGCTCACCCCGACAGTCGGGAGACACTGAAGCTTTCTTT.

This clone appeared a single time. This chain links TRBV6-1 with TRBJ1-1; 9 nucleotides agree with TRBD1. The CDR3 length is 18 residues. CDR1 and CDR2 (germline): MNHNS, SASEGT. V lost 4 bases, J lost 0 bases, and 12 bases stayed unmatched. CDR3 in amino acids: CASSALYRGRNVNTEAFF. CDR3 nucleotide sequence: TGTGCCAGCAGTGCCCTATACAGGGGGCGAAACGTGAACACTGAAGCTTTCTTT.

The chain links TRBV7-9 to TRBJ2-1; D call uncertain. The V gene lost 1 base and the J gene lost 6 bases, with 10 bases spanning the gap. Germline V gene data show CDR1 as SEHNR and CDR2 as FQNEAQ (reference sequence). The CDR3 is made up of 14 amino acids. The CDR3 here is CASSLGVSGNEQFF. The CDR3 DNA is TGTGCCAGCAGCTTAGGCGTTAGTGGCAATGAGCAGTTCTTC.

The chain joins TRBV9 to TRBJ2-2; TRBD2 is a possible D gene (6 bases). Trimming stripped 3 bases from V and 5 bases from J, with 23 bases between. The germline gives CDR1 SGDLS, CDR2 YYNGEE. The CDR3 consists of 18 residues. The CDR3 DNA sequence: TGTGCCAGCAGCGACCCCCCTTTGACGGGAGTAGAGACCGGGGAGCTGTTTTTT. This translates into CASSDPPLTGVETGELFF.

This clone was counted only a few times. The V gene is TRBV4-2, the J gene TRBJ1-2; no firm D call. Germline values: CDR1 LGHNA, CDR2 YNFKEQ. Trimming took off 6 bases at V and 3 bases at J, with 14 bases between the two ends. This CDR3 region has 14 residues. The CDR3 coding sequence is TGTGCCAGCAGACAAACAGAGTTCCACTATGGCTACACCTTC. Translating it yields CASRQTEFHYGYTF.

This chain uses TRBV7-8 with TRBJ1-2; 10 nucleotides align to TRBD1. There are 16 residues in the CDR3. V lost 5 bases, J lost 6 bases, and 12 bases stayed unmatched. CDR1 is SGHVS, CDR2 FQNEAQ, per germline. CDR3 in amino acids: CASSHMTGGVNHGYTF. The CDR3 DNA sequence: TGTGCCAGCAGCCACATGACAGGGGGCGTTAATCATGGCTACACCTTC.

V usage is TRBV6-5 and J usage is TRBJ2-7; 7 nucleotides agree with TRBD1. Per germline, CDR1 MNHEY and CDR2 SVGAGI. CDR3 size: 14 residues. The V and J ends lost 2 bases and 2 bases, in that order; junction bases with no gene match: 3. The CDR3, as DNA: TGTGCCAGCAGTTACGACAGGGCCACCTACGAGCAGTACTTC. Translating it yields CASSYDRATYEQYF.

This clone was observed once. The chain combines TRBV28 with TRBJ2-7, with TRBD1 matching over 8 bases. Germline CDR1 is MDHEN and CDR2 is SYDVKM. The CDR3 runs 14 residues. V dropped 10 bases and J dropped 2; count of bases not matched to a gene: 10. The CDR3 DNA sequence: TGTGCCACCACAGGGACAGGCCGAACCTACGAGCAGTACTTC. As protein: CATTGTGRTYEQYF.

CDR3 region: CASSATGGNTEAFF. DNA of the CDR3: TGTGCCAGTAGTGCGACAGGTGGGAACACTGAAGCTTTCTTT. This rearrangement joins TRBV19 to TRBJ1-1; D is possibly TRBD1 (6 bases). The CDR3 consists of 14 residues. The V end was cut by 5 bases, the J end by 1 base, with 11 bases between. Germline lookup yields CDR1 LNHDA and CDR2 SQIVND (reference sequence).

This chain uses TRBV28 with TRBJ2-7; no clear D. The CDR3 loop spans 14 amino acids. The V and J ends lost 3 bases and 3 bases respectively, with 12 bases between them. Germline V lookup: CDR1 MDHEN, CDR2 SYDVKM. CDR3 sequence: CASSLGGLRYEQYF. The CDR3 nucleotides are TGTGCCAGCAGTTTGGGCGGCCTCCGCTACGAGCAGTACTTC.

This chain connects TRBV6-1 to TRBJ1-5, with unresolved D. Trimming removed 2 bases from V and 4 bases from J, with 15 bases in between. This CDR3 comprises 16 residues. Germline CDR1 is MNHNS and CDR2 is SASEGT. The CDR3 region has the DNA TGTGCCAGCAGTGAACTGATCCCGAAGAGGAATCAGCCCCAGCATTTT. Amino acids: CASSELIPKRNQPQHF.

The chain recombines TRBV5-6 with TRBJ2-3; D might be TRBD1 or TRBD2, each matching 6 bases. V gave up 6 bases and J gave up 1 base, with 12 bases separating them. The CDR3 is 14 amino acids. Per germline, CDR1 SGHDT and CDR2 YYEEEE. The chain's CDR3 is CASIPEGGTDTQYF. The CDR3 DNA reads TGTGCCAGCATCCCGGAGGGGGGCACAGATACGCAGTATTTT.

The rearrangement uses TRBV6-5 and TRBJ1-1; 7 nucleotides match TRBD1. Per the germline V gene, CDR1 is MNHEY and CDR2 is SVGAGI. The ends lost 8 bases at V and 9 bases at J; junction bases unmatched: 6. This CDR3 is built from 11 residues. The CDR3 DNA reads as TGTGCCAGCTACCGGGACAGACAAGCTTTCTTT. Protein product: CASYRDRQAFF.

This chain links TRBV4-3 with TRBJ1-4; no firm D call. Germline V gives CDR1 LGHNA, CDR2 YSLEER. Between the trimmed V and J ends, which lost 1 base and 8 bases, there was a span of 17 bases. CDR3 size: 16 residues. This CDR3 reads CASSQVHNSLGEKLFF. As DNA, the CDR3 is TGCGCCAGCAGCCAAGTTCATAACAGCCTTGGCGAAAAACTGTTTTTT.

The rearrangement uses TRBV6-6 and TRBJ2-1, with TRBD2 matching over 11 bases. This CDR3 has 15 residues. Looked up from germline, CDR1 is MNHNY and CDR2 is SVGAGI (reference sequence). The ends lost 7 bases at V and 12 bases at J; junction bases unmatched: 14. The CDR3 DNA reads TGTGCCAGCACCGCCGGGACTAGCGGACAAATGAGGCAGTTCTTC. As protein: CASTAGTSGQMRQFF.

The rearrangement joins TRBV5-1 to TRBJ1-4; D is undetermined. This CDR3 is 16 amino acids long. Germline CDR1 SGHRS, CDR2 YFSETQ. The V end was cut by 2 bases, the J end by 0 bases, with 11 bases between. CDR3 coding DNA: TGCGCCAGCAGCTTAGCCAGCCCAACAACTAATGAAAAACTGTTTTTT. This gives the protein CASSLASPTTNEKLFF.

The chain carries TRBV15 and TRBJ1-1; 7 bases align to TRBD1. J was trimmed by 0 bases and V by 2 bases; bases with no gene match: 3. Germline loops: CDR1 LNHNV, CDR2 YYDKDF (reference sequence). This CDR3 region has 15 residues. The CDR3: CATSRNRGMNTEAFF. CDR3 bases: TGTGCCACCAGCAGAAACAGGGGAATGAACACTGAAGCTTTCTTT.

The V gene is TRBV18, the J gene TRBJ1-4, with D possibly being TRBD1 (5 bases). The CDR3 loop spans 13 amino acids. The ends were cut back, 2 bases at V and 7 bases at J, with 8 bases in the middle. From germline, CDR1 is KGHSH and CDR2 LQKENI. CDR3 nucleotides: TGTGCCAGCTCACCAAGGGGTGGTGAAAAACTGTTTTTT. Translating it yields CASSPRGGEKLFF. Combining the CDR3 with reference TRBV18 and TRBJ1-4 gives the whole variable domain NAGVMQNPRHLVRRRGQEARLRCSPMKGHSHVYWYRQLPEEGLKFMVYLQKENIIDESGMPKERFSAEFPKEGPSILRIQQVVRGDSAAYFCASSPRGGEKLFFGSGTQLSVL.

The chain is built from TRBV7-3 and TRBJ2-3; no clear D gene. V was pared by 1 base and J by 4 bases, with 15 bases between. The germline V gene encodes CDR1 SGHTA and CDR2 FQGTGA. The length of the CDR3 is 16 residues. CDR3 region: CASSLIGNVASDTQYF. CDR3 bases: TGTGCCAGCAGCTTAATAGGGAACGTGGCGTCAGATACGCAGTATTTT. Full variable domain (missing parts from reference TRBV7-3 and TRBJ2-3): GAGVSQTPSNKVTEKGKYVELRCDPISGHTALYWYRQSLGQGPEFLIYFQGTGAADDSGLPNDRFFAVRPEGSVSTLKIQRTERGDSAVYLCASSLIGNVASDTQYFGPGTRLTVL.

The rearrangement uses TRBV28 and TRBJ1-2; 9 nucleotides align to TRBD1. The V segment lost 8 bases and the J segment 3 bases; nucleotides outside the gene matches: 16. The CDR3 length is 17 residues. Germline CDR1 is MDHEN and CDR2 is SYDVKM. The CDR3 loop reads CASRVTPGQGRYYGYTF. In nucleotides, the CDR3 is TGTGCCAGCCGCGTCACCCCGGGACAGGGAAGGTACTATGGCTACACCTTC.

The CDR3 nucleotides are TGTGCCAGCAGGAGAGAGGGGAGCTCCTACAATGAGCAGTTCTTC. This translates into CASRREGSSYNEQFF. This chain connects TRBV6-1 to TRBJ2-1; the D call may be TRBD1 or TRBD2 (5 bases each). This CDR3 spans 15 amino acids. The V gene's germline CDR1 is MNHNS and CDR2 SASEGT. V gave up 6 bases and J gave up 0 bases, with 12 bases separating them.

This chain links TRBV18 with TRBJ2-3; 10 nucleotides match TRBD2. J lost 6 bases, V lost 2 bases, and 17 bases had no gene match. The germline CDR1 and CDR2 sequences are KGHSH and LQKENI. The CDR3 contains 19 residues. CDR3 DNA sequence: TGTGCCAGCTCACCAGTGGTCCAGCGGGAGGGCGCACCGCCCGATACGCAGTATTTT. It encodes CASSPVVQREGAPPDTQYF.

A remark on this clone: The identical CDR3 is also encoded by other nucleotide sequences in the sample. The V call is TRBV9, the J call TRBJ2-7; a possible D gene is TRBD1 (6 bases). V dropped 0 bases and J dropped 3 bases, with 13 bases sitting between them. Looked up from germline, CDR1 is SGDLS and CDR2 is YYNGEE. CDR3 size: 15 residues. CDR3 sequence: CASSVGPGTSYEQYF. CDR3 sequence (DNA): TGTGCCAGCAGCGTAGGTCCAGGGACAAGCTACGAGCAGTACTTC.

The J gene is TRBJ1-5, the V gene TRBV29-1; the match to TRBD1 covers 7 bases. The V gene end was trimmed by 6 bases and the J gene end by 0 bases; junction bases not matched to a gene: 5. This CDR3 contains 14 residues. Germline loops: CDR1 SQVTM, CDR2 ANQGSEA. The CDR3: CSVRGQYSNQPQHF. CDR3 DNA sequence: TGCAGCGTGAGGGGGCAGTATAGCAATCAGCCCCAGCATTTT.